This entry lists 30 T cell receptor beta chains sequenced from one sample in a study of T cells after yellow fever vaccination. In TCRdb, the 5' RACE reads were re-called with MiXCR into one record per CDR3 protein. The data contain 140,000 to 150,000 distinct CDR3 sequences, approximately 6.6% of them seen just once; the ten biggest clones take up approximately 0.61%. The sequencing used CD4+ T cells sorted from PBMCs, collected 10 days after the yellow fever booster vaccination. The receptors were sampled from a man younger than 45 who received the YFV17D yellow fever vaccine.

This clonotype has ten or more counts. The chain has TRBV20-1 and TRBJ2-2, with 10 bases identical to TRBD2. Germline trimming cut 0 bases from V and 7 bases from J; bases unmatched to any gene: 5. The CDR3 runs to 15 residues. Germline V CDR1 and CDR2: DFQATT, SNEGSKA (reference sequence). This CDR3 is CSARETSGYGGELFF. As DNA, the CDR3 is TGCAGTGCTAGAGAGACTAGCGGGTACGGCGGGGAGCTGTTTTTT.

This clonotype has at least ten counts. This chain's CDR3 is CASSQSRAPTYEQYF. In DNA, the CDR3 is TGTGCCAGCAGCCAGAGCCGGGCCCCGACCTACGAGCAGTACTTC. The chain combines TRBV7-3 with TRBJ2-7; D call uncertain. The CDR3 is 15 amino acids. V gave up 5 bases and J gave up 2 bases, with 16 bases separating them. Germline V CDR1 and CDR2: SGHTA, FQGTGA.

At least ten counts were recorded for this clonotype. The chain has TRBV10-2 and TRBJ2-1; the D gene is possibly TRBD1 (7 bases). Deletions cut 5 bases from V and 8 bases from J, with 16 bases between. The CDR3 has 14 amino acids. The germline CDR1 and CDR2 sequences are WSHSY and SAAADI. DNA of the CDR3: TGCGCCAGCAGTAGGATGTCAGGGGGGTATGAGCAGTTCTTC. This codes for CASSRMSGGYEQFF.

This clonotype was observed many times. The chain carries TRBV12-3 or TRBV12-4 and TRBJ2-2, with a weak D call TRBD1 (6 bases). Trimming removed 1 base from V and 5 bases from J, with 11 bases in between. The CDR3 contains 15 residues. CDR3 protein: CASSLGQGKTGELFF. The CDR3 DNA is TGTGCCAGCAGTTTAGGGCAGGGGAAAACCGGGGAGCTGTTTTTT.

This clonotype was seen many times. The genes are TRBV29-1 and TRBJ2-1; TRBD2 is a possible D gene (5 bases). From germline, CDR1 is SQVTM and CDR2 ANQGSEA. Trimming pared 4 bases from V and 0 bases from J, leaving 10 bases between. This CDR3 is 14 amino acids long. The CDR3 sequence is CSVASGSSYNEQFF. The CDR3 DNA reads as TGCAGCGTTGCGAGTGGGAGCTCCTACAATGAGCAGTTCTTC.

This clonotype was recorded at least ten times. The CDR3 DNA reads as TGTGCCAGCAGTTACCCTGGACTAGCGCCGAGCACAGATACGCAGTATTTT. This codes for CASSYPGLAPSTDTQYF. The chain employs TRBV6-5 and TRBJ2-3; 9 nucleotides agree with TRBD2. The CDR3 length is 17 residues. Trimming cost V 2 bases and J 0 bases; bases outside gene matches: 6. Germline V gene data show CDR1 as MNHEY and CDR2 as SVGAGI.

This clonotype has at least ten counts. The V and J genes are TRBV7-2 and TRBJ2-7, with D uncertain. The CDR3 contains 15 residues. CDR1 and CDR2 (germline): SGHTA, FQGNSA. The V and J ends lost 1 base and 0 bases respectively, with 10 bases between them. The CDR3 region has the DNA TGTGCCAGCAGCTTAGAGCGTCGAAGCTCCTACGAGCAGTACTTC. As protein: CASSLERRSSYEQYF.

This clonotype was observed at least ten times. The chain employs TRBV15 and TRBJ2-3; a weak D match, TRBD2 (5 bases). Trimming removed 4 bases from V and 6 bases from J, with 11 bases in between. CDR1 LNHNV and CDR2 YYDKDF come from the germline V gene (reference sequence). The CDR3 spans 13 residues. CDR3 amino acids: CATSTEREDTQYF. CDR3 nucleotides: TGTGCCACCAGCACCGAGAGGGAGGATACGCAGTATTTT.

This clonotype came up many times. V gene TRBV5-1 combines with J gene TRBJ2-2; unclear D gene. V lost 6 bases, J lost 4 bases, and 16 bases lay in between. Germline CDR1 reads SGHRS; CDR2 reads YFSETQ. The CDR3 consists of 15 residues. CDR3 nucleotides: TGCGCCAGCACTCTTAATGGCGGAGTCACCGGGGAGCTGTTTTTT. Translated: CASTLNGGVTGELFF.

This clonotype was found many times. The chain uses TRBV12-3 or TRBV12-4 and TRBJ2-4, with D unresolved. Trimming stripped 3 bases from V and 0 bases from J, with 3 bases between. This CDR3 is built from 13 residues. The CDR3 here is CASSFEAKNIQYF. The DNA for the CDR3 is TGTGCCAGCAGTTTTGAAGCCAAAAACATTCAGTACTTC.

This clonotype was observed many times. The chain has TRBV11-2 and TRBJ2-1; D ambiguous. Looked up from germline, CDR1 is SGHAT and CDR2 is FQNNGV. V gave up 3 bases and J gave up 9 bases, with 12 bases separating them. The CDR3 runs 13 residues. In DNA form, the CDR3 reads TGTGCCAGCAGCTTTGGTCTCGTCGGTGAGCAGTTCTTC. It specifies CASSFGLVGEQFF.

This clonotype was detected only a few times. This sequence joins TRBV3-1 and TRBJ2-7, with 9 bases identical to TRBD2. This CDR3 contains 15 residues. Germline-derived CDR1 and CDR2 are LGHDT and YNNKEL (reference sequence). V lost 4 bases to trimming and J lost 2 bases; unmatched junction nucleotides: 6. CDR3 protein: CASSLRGGRTYEQYF. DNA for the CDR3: TGTGCCAGCAGCCTGCGGGGGGGTAGGACCTACGAGCAGTACTTC.

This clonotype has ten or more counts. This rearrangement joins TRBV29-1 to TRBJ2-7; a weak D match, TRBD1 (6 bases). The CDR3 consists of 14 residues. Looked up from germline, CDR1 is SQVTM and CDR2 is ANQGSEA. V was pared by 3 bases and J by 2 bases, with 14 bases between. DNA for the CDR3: TGCAGCGTTGAGACGGACAGAGTAACCTACGAGCAGTACTTC. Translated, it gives CSVETDRVTYEQYF.

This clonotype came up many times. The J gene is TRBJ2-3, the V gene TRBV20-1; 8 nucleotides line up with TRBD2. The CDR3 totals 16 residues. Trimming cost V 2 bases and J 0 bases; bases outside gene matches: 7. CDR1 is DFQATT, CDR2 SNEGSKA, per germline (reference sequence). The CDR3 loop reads CSARLPGLVSTDTQYF. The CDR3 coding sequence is TGCAGTGCTAGACTTCCGGGACTAGTGAGCACAGATACGCAGTATTTT.

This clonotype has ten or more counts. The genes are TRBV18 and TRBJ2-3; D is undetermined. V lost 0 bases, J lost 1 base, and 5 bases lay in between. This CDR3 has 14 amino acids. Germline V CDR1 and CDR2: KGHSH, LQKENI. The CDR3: CASSPPVGTDTQYF. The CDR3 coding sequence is TGTGCCAGCTCACCACCGGTGGGCACAGATACGCAGTATTTT.

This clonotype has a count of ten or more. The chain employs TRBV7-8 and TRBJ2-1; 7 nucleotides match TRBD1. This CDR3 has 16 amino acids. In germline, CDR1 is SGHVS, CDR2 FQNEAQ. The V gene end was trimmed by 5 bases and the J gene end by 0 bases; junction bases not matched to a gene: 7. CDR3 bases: TGTGCCAGCAGCCACAGGGGTCAGAGCTCCTACAATGAGCAGTTCTTC. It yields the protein CASSHRGQSSYNEQFF. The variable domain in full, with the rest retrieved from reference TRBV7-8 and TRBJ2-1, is GAGVSQSPRYKVAKRGQDVALRCDPISGHVSLFWYQQALGQGPEFLTYFQNEAQLDKSGLPSDRFFAERPEGSVSTLKIQRTQQEDSAVYLCASSHRGQSSYNEQFFGPGTRLTVL.

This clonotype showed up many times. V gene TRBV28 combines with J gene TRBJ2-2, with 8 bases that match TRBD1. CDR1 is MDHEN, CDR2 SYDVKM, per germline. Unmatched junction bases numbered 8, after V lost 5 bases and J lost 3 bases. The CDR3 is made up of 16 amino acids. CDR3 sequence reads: CASSNPGGADTGELFF. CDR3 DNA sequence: TGTGCCAGCAGTAACCCAGGGGGCGCCGACACCGGGGAGCTGTTTTTT.

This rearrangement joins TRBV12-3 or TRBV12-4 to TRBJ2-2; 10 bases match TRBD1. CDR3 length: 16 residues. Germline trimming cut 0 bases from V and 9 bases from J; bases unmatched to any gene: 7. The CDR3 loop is CASSLASGQGSRELFF. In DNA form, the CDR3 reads TGTGCCAGCAGTTTAGCGTCGGGACAGGGGAGCCGGGAGCTGTTTTTT.

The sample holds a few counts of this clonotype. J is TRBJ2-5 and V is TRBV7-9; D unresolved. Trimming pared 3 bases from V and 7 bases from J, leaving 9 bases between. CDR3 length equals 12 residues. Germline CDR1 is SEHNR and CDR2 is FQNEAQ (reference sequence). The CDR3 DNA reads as TGTGCCAGCAGCTTTGAGGTTAGGACCCAGTACTTC. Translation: CASSFEVRTQYF.

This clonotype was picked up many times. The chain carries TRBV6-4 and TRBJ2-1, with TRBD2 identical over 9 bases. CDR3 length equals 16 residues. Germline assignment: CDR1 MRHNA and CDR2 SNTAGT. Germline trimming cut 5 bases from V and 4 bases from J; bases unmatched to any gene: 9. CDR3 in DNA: TGTGCCAGCAGTAATATAGCGGGAGATAATTACAATGAGCAGTTCTTC. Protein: CASSNIAGDNYNEQFF.

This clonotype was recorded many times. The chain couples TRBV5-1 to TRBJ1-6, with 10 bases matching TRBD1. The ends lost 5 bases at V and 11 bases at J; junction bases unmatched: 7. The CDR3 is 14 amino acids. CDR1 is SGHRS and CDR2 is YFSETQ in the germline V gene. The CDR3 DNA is TGCGCCAGCAGATCGGGACAGGGGCTGACACCCCTCCACTTT. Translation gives CASRSGQGLTPLHF.

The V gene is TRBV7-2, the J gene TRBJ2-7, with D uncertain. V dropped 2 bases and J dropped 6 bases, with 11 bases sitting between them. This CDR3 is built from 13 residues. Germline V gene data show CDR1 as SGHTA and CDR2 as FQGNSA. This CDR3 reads CASSLSFFPEQYF. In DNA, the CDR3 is TGTGCCAGCAGCTTAAGTTTTTTTCCCGAGCAGTACTTC.

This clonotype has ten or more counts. The CDR3, as DNA: TGTGCCAGCAGCCTAGCGGGCCCCCCCTACGAGCAGTACTTC. Its translation: CASSLAGPPYEQYF. This rearrangement joins TRBV5-5 to TRBJ2-7; 8 positions match TRBD2. Trimming took 4 bases from V and 2 from J; bases not matched to a gene: 5. The CDR3 length is 14 residues. Germline lookup yields CDR1 SGHKS and CDR2 YYEKEE (reference sequence).

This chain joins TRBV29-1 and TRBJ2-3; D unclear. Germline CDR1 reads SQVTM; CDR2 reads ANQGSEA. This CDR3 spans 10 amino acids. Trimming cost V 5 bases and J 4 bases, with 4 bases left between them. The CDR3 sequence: CSVRPDTQYF. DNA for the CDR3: TGCAGCGTTCGCCCAGATACGCAGTATTTT.

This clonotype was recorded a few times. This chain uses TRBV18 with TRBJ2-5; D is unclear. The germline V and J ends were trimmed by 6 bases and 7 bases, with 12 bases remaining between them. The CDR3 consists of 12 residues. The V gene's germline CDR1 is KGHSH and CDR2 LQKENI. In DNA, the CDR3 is TGTGCCAGCTCCCGACCTACTGGGACCCAGTACTTC. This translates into CASSRPTGTQYF.

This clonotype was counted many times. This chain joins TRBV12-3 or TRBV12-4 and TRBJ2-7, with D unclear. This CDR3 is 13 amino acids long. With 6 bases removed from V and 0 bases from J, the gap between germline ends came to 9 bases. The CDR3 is CASREGISYEQYF. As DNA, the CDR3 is TGTGCCAGCAGGGAAGGGATCTCCTACGAGCAGTACTTC.

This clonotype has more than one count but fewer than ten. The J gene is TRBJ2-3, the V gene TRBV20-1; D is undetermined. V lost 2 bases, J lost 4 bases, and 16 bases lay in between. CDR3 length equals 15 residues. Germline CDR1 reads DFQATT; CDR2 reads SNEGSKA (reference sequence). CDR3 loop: CSARPGLQSPDTQYF. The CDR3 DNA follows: TGCAGTGCTAGACCCGGGCTACAATCGCCAGATACGCAGTATTTT.

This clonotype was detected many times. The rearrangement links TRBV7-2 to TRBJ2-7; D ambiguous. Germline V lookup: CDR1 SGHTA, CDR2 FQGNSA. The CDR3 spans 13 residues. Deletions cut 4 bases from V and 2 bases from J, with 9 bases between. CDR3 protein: CASSSISTYEQYF. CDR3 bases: TGTGCCAGCAGCTCCATCTCTACCTACGAGCAGTACTTC.

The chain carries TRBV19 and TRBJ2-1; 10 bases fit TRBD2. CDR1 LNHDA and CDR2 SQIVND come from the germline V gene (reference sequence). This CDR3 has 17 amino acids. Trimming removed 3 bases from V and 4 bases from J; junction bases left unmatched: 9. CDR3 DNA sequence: TGTGCCAGTAGTATGATGGCCGGGACTAGCGCTTACAATGAGCAGTTCTTC. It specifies CASSMMAGTSAYNEQFF.

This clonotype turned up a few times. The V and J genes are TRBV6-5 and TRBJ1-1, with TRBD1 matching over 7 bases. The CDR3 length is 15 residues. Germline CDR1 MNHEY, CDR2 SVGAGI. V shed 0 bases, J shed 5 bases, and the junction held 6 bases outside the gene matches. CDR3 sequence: CASSYSLTGRTEAFF. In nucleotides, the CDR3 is TGTGCCAGCAGTTACTCTTTGACAGGGAGGACTGAAGCTTTCTTT.